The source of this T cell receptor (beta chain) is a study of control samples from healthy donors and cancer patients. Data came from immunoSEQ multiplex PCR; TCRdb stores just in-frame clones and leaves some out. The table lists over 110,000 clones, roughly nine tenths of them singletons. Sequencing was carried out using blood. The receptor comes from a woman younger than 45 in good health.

CDR3 amino acids: CASSQEIRVGNTIYF. CDR3 DNA: TGTGCCAGCAGCCAAGAGATCAGGGTGGGAAACACCATATATTTT. The chain uses TRBV4-2 and TRBJ1-3, with TRBD1 as a possible D gene (5 bases). There are 15 residues in the CDR3. CDR1 is LGHNA, CDR2 YNFKEQ, per germline. V lost 0 bases, J lost 4 bases, and 10 bases lay in between.